The rows below give T cell receptor beta chains drawn from one sample of a study of T cells in Graves' hyperthyroidism and ophthalmopathy. Using its own MiXCR run on the multiplex PCR reads, TCRdb lists one record per CDR3 protein. The sample holds under 600,000 distinct CDR3 sequences, 15% to 20% seen once. The material sequenced was blood. The receptor source for this set is a woman in her thirties or forties with Graves' ophthalmopathy. The CDR3 runs from the conserved cysteine through the conserved F or W. The D gene is left open where the match is weak. Expanded clones get a size class; other rows say once, few or many, or leave the size out.

abundance	v_gene	d_gene	j_gene	CDR3aa	CDR3nt
many	TRBV12-3/TRBV12-4	TRBD2	TRBJ2-3	CASRPGGARTDTQYF	TGTGCCAGCCGTCCGGGGGGAGCCCGCACAGATACGCAGTATTTT
few	TRBV2	.	TRBJ1-6	CANGGPGSWALHF	TGTGCCAACGGGGGACCGGGCTCTTGGGCCCTCCACTTT
few	TRBV5-1	TRBD1	TRBJ2-1	CASSTGGKDNEQFF	TGCGCCAGCAGTACAGGGGGCAAAGACAATGAGCAGTTCTTC
many	TRBV2	.	TRBJ1-2	CASRRLGGNHGYTF	TGTGCCAGCAGGAGGTTAGGGGGAAACCATGGCTACACCTTC
.	TRBV9	TRBD2	TRBJ2-3	CASSVGLAGPSTDTQYF	TGTGCCAGCAGCGTCGGGCTAGCGGGCCCTAGCACAGATACGCAGTATTTT
.	TRBV24-1	.	TRBJ2-3	CASPRGYNSTDTQYF	TGTGCCAGCCCTCGGGGGTACAACAGCACAGATACGCAGTATTTT
many	TRBV2	.	TRBJ2-3	CASRSGADTQYF	TGTGCCAGCAGATCGGGAGCAGATACGCAGTATTTT
few	TRBV5-1	.	TRBJ1-6	CASRPRSTGSNSPLHF	TGCGCCAGCAGACCAAGGTCGACGGGCTCAAATTCACCCCTCCACTTT
many	TRBV28	TRBD2	TRBJ2-1	CASSLFLGTSGYNEQFF	TGTGCCAGCAGTTTATTCCTCGGGACTAGCGGATACAATGAGCAGTTCTTC
.	TRBV2	.	TRBJ1-6	CASKNRDCPNSPLHF	TGTGCCAGCAAGAACCGGGACTGTCCTAATTCACCCCTCCACTTT
few	TRBV19	.	TRBJ1-1	CASSNDWATEAFF	TGTGCCAGTAGTAACGATTGGGCCACTGAAGCTTTCTTT
many	TRBV20-1	.	TRBJ2-7	CSARDSGGDEQYF	TGCAGTGCTAGAGATTCCGGGGGTGACGAGCAGTACTTC
.	TRBV7-9	.	TRBJ2-1	CASLGLYNEQFF	TGTGCCAGCCTCGGACTTTACAATGAGCAGTTCTTC
many	TRBV6-1	.	TRBJ2-1	CASSLTVAQNEQFF	TGTGCCAGCAGCCTGACAGTTGCCCAAAATGAGCAGTTCTTC
many	TRBV3-1	.	TRBJ1-2	CASSHGGKPLYGYTF	TGTGCCAGCAGCCATGGCGGCAAACCCCTATATGGCTACACCTTC
many	TRBV7-3	.	TRBJ2-3	CASSSGDLGGSGDTQYF	TGTGCCAGCAGCTCAGGGGATCTGGGGGGGTCCGGAGATACGCAGTATTTT
few	TRBV2	TRBD2	TRBJ2-5	CASSAGTSGRGETQYF	TGTGCCAGCAGCGCTGGGACTAGCGGGAGGGGGGAGACCCAGTACTTC
many	TRBV7-2	.	TRBJ1-2	CASSLDSAGYTF	TGTGCCAGCAGCTTGGACAGTGCTGGCTACACCTTC
.	TRBV20-1	TRBD2	TRBJ2-7	CSARDRDYLGSYEQYF	TGCAGTGCTAGAGACCGGGACTACCTTGGGTCCTACGAGCAGTACTTC
.	TRBV4-1	.	TRBJ1-5	CASSQTLVGYNQPQHF	TGCGCCAGCAGCCAGACCCTCGTAGGGTACAATCAGCCCCAGCATTTT
many	TRBV6-6	.	TRBJ1-2	CASSYSWGDYGYTF	TGTGCCAGCAGTTACTCGTGGGGGGACTATGGCTACACCTTC
.	TRBV5-1	.	TRBJ2-5	CASRSLSQETQYF	TGCGCCAGCAGATCACTAAGTCAAGAGACCCAGTACTTC
few	TRBV12-3/TRBV12-4	.	TRBJ2-7	CASTFNGESYEQYF	TGTGCCAGCACCTTTAACGGGGAGTCCTACGAGCAGTACTTC
many	TRBV11-2	TRBD1	TRBJ2-5	CASSLGTGDQETQYF	TGTGCCAGCAGCTTAGGGACAGGGGATCAAGAGACCCAGTACTTC
.	TRBV30	TRBD2	TRBJ2-1	CAWSTRLAGSYNEQFF	TGTGCCTGGAGTACTCGACTAGCGGGGTCCTACAATGAGCAGTTCTTC
few	TRBV4-2	TRBD1	TRBJ2-7	CASSQASSGQGYEQYF	TGTGCCAGCAGCCAAGCGTCTTCGGGACAGGGTTACGAGCAGTACTTC
few	TRBV7-9	.	TRBJ2-1	CASSLPEGSYNEQFF	TGTGCCAGCAGCTTACCGGAAGGCTCCTACAATGAGCAGTTCTTC
many	TRBV28	.	TRBJ2-5	CASNGALDQETQYF	TGTGCCAGCAACGGGGCACTTGACCAAGAGACCCAGTACTTC
.	TRBV11-2	TRBD2	TRBJ2-7	CASTKGTSGPYEQYF	TGTGCCAGCACAAAAGGGACTAGCGGCCCCTACGAGCAGTACTTC
.	TRBV19	TRBD1	TRBJ2-7	CASSMGTGGYEQYF	TGTGCCAGTAGTATGGGGACAGGGGGGTACGAGCAGTACTTC
few	TRBV2	.	TRBJ2-1	CASPGLSYNEQFF	TGTGCCAGCCCTGGCCTCTCCTACAATGAGCAGTTCTTC
many	TRBV28	TRBD1	TRBJ1-1	CASSIWGTAGVAEAFF	TGTGCCAGCAGTATATGGGGGACAGCAGGTGTGGCTGAAGCTTTCTTT
.	TRBV2	.	TRBJ2-7	CASSEAYEQHF	TGTGCCAGCAGTGAGGCCTACGAGCAGCACTTC
.	TRBV28	.	TRBJ1-2	CASNPGQGDGYTF	TGTGCCAGCAACCCCGGACAAGGAGACGGCTACACCTTC
.	TRBV20-1	.	TRBJ1-2	CSGLPQKRGGYTF	TGCAGTGGTCTTCCCCAGAAAAGGGGTGGCTACACCTTC
.	TRBV6-2/TRBV6-3	TRBD2	TRBJ2-2	CASSSSATSIPTGELFF	TGTGCCAGCAGTTCATCTGCGACTAGCATACCCACCGGGGAGCTGTTTTTT
many	TRBV18	.	TRBJ2-3	CASSPAGASTDTQYF	TGTGCCAGCTCACCAGCAGGGGCTAGCACAGATACGCAGTATTTT
many	TRBV12-3/TRBV12-4	.	TRBJ1-6	CASSLDGRNSPLHF	TGTGCCAGCAGTTTAGACGGGCGGAATTCACCCCTCCACTTT
many	TRBV6-2/TRBV6-3	.	TRBJ1-5	CASSYSLSRINQPQHF	TGTGCCAGCAGTTACTCTCTCTCGCGGATTAATCAGCCCCAGCATTTT
.	TRBV20-1	TRBD2	TRBJ2-3	CSARTSLTDTQYF	TGCAGTGCTAGGACTAGCCTCACAGATACGCAGTATTTT